The source of this T cell receptor beta chain is a study of cytomegalovirus exposure and HLA in healthy donors. Study-level background: A subsequent analysis stated that the roughly 130 validation repertoires were run on the same platform as the approximately 700 first-cohort repertoires. Study findings and constraints: Most TCR sequences proved rare, with some public TCRs found in many donors.

The count of this clone is one. Antigen: not known. Using immunoSEQ multiplex PCR, the repertoire was profiled, and TCRdb retains in-frame clones only, with some absent. The table has about 58,000 clones, over 85% seen once; the top ten hold 0.8% to 1.2%. Donors were drawn from the approximately 120-subject validation cohort, separate from the 666-subject first cohort. The CDR3 has 12 residues. Germline V gene lookup returns CDR1 SGDLS and CDR2 YYNGEE. Deletions cut 4 bases from V and 5 bases from J, with 9 bases between. This sequence originates from a man between 18 and 29 years old in good health and CMV-seronegative. Source material: PBMCs. The chain combines TRBV9 with TRBJ2-5; TRBD2 is a possible D gene (5 bases). This CDR3 is CASSTDWETQYF. CDR3 sequence (DNA): TGTGCCAGCAGCACGGACTGGGAGACCCAGTACTTC. The full variable domain, its missing parts supplied by reference TRBV9 and TRBJ2-5, is DSGVTQTPKHLITATGQRVTLRCSPRSGDLSVYWYQQSLDQGLQFLIQYYNGEERAKGNILERFSAQQFPDLHSELNLSSLELGDSALYFCASSTDWETQYFGPGTRLLVL.